The rows below give T cell receptor beta chains drawn from one sample of a study of CD8+CD57+ T cells in acquired aplastic anemia. In TCRdb, the reads were re-called with MiXCR into one record per CDR3 protein. The sample has roughly 150,000 distinct CDR3 sequences; around half are singletons. Sequencing was done on a sample of sorted CD4+, CD8+, or CD8+CD57+ T cells (not recorded which) from PBMCs. These receptors were obtained from a human donor with aplastic anemia. Each CDR3 is given with its conserved first and last residue. The D gene is left open where the match is weak. Rows give clone size only sometimes, using once, few, many, or a class for an expanded clone.

TGTGCCAGTAGTATGGGTAGCGGGGCCCCCTACAATGAGCAGTTCTTC | CASSMGSGAPYNEQFF | TRBJ2-1 | once | TRBD2 | TRBV19
TGCAGCGTTGAAGTTGCAGGAGCTAACTATGGCTACACCTTC | CSVEVAGANYGYTF | TRBJ1-2 | . | . | TRBV29-1
TGTGCCAGCAGTGGGATGAGCTCCTATAATTCACCCCTCCACTTT | CASSGMSSYNSPLHF | TRBJ1-6 | . | . | TRBV25-1
TGCAGTGCTAGAGATCTTGGCAGGGGGACCGGGGAGCTGTTTTTT | CSARDLGRGTGELFF | TRBJ2-2 | many | TRBD1 | TRBV20-1
TGTGCCAGCAGTCCGGGGCGAGGTGAAGCTTTCTTT | CASSPGRGEAFF | TRBJ1-1 | . | . | TRBV7-3
TGTGCCAGCAGTTTAGCCAGGTTCAGCTATGGCTACACCTTC | CASSLARFSYGYTF | TRBJ1-2 | . | . | TRBV28
TGTGCCATCAGTGAATCCCGGGTTGAAGCTTTCTTT | CAISESRVEAFF | TRBJ1-1 | . | . | TRBV10-3
TGTGCCAGCGCTCCGAGGACAGGGGGAAACCCCCAGCATTTT | CASAPRTGGNPQHF | TRBJ1-5 | . | TRBD1 | TRBV2
TGTGCCACCAGCGACAGGGTTGGCGAAAAACTGTTTTTT | CATSDRVGEKLFF | TRBJ1-4 | few | TRBD1 | TRBV15
TGTGCCAGTAGTTCCAGTCGAGCCAATCAGCCCCAGCATTTT | CASSSSRANQPQHF | TRBJ1-5 | many | . | TRBV19
TGTGCCATCAGTGAGTCAAGGTGGAAACCGAACACTGAAGCTTTCTTT | CAISESRWKPNTEAFF | TRBJ1-1 | . | . | TRBV10-3
TGTGCCAGCAGCCCTTGGACTAGTAGCACAGATACGCAGTATTTT | CASSPWTSSTDTQYF | TRBJ2-3 | . | TRBD2 | TRBV7-8
TGTGCCACCAGTGATTCGCGACAGGCGGAGGATGGCTACACCTTC | CATSDSRQAEDGYTF | TRBJ1-2 | . | . | TRBV24-1
TGTGCCAGCAGTGAGGGGACAGGGATCCACGAGCAGTACTTC | CASSEGTGIHEQYF | TRBJ2-7 | few | TRBD1 | TRBV2
TGTGCCAGTAGTCCTCCGACCAACTATAATTCACCCCTCCACTTT | CASSPPTNYNSPLHF | TRBJ1-6 | . | . | TRBV19
TGTGCCAGCAGCTTAATGGGCAAGCGGGAGGGTGAGCAGTTCTTC | CASSLMGKREGEQFF | TRBJ2-1 | many | TRBD2 | TRBV7-3
TGTGCCAGCAGTTTAGCCGGGACAGGGGGGAGCACTGAAGCTTTCTTT | CASSLAGTGGSTEAFF | TRBJ1-1 | . | TRBD1 | TRBV2
TGTGCCACCAGTGAGGGACAGGGGCATAATGAAAAACTGTTTTTT | CATSEGQGHNEKLFF | TRBJ1-4 | . | TRBD1 | TRBV24-1
TGCAGCGGCGTGGCAGTGAAGGGTAGAACTGAAGCTTTCTTT | CSGVAVKGRTEAFF | TRBJ1-1 | . | . | TRBV29-1
TGTGCCAGCAGCTTGGGGGGGGCGCGAAACATTCAGTACTTC | CASSLGGARNIQYF | TRBJ2-4 | few | . | TRBV5-5
TGCGCCAGCAGCTTACTTTTACCGGGACTAGCGGGAGATGGTGAGCAGTTCTTC | CASSLLLPGLAGDGEQFF | TRBJ2-1 | few | TRBD2 | TRBV5-1
TGTGCCAGCAGCCTTGCCCAGTCCACTGAAGCTTTCTTT | CASSLAQSTEAFF | TRBJ1-1 | once | . | TRBV7-6
TGCAGCGTTGTCCCCGGTGGTAGCAATCAGCCCCAGCATTTT | CSVVPGGSNQPQHF | TRBJ1-5 | . | . | TRBV29-1
TGCGCCAGCAGCTTCGGGACAGGGAAGGAGACCCAGCATTTT | CASSFGTGKETQHF | TRBJ1-5 | . | TRBD1 | TRBV5-1
TGTGCCAGCAATAAACAGGGCTCTGGGAGCACTGAAGCTTTCTTT | CASNKQGSGSTEAFF | TRBJ1-1 | . | . | TRBV6-4
TGTGCCAGCAGAAATCCGTCCGGGGAGACCCAGTACTTC | CASRNPSGETQYF | TRBJ2-5 | . | . | TRBV7-9
TGTGCCAGTAGTATTGGTACAGATACGCAGTATTTT | CASSIGTDTQYF | TRBJ2-3 | many | . | TRBV19
TGTGCCACGTCACCGGGGACTAGCGGGGGGGCCTGGGATGTGACCCAGTACTTC | CATSPGTSGGAWDVTQYF | TRBJ2-5 | . | TRBD2 | TRBV24-1
TGCGCCAGCAGCTCCCTAGCGGGGGATACGCAGTGTTTT | CASSSLAGDTQCF | TRBJ2-3 | . | TRBD2 | TRBV5-1
TGTGCCACCAGCAGGGAAAAGAATGGGGACAGGGCCTACGAGCAGTACTTC | CATSREKNGDRAYEQYF | TRBJ2-7 | . | TRBD1 | TRBV15
TGTGCCAGCAGGGTGGGGAGTGAGCAGTTCTTC | CASRVGSEQFF | TRBJ2-1 | many | . | TRBV7-2
TGTGCCAGTAGTTTCGGGACCTCTGGAAACACCATATATTTT | CASSFGTSGNTIYF | TRBJ1-3 | few | . | TRBV19
TGTGCCAGCAGCCATAAGTGGGAGGGGTTGGAGACCCAGTACTTC | CASSHKWEGLETQYF | TRBJ2-5 | . | TRBD2 | TRBV3-1
TGCAGTGCTGGCGGCCCTCCAAAGCTGTTTTTT | CSAGGPPKLFF | TRBJ1-4 | . | . | TRBV20-1
TGCGCCAGCAGACCCCAGGTCGGGTCTAATGAAAAACTGTTTTTT | CASRPQVGSNEKLFF | TRBJ1-4 | many | . | TRBV4-3
TGTGCCAGCAGCTTGGCTGGGGGACAGGTCAATGAGCAGTTCTTC | CASSLAGGQVNEQFF | TRBJ2-1 | many | TRBD1 | TRBV5-4
TGCGCCAGCGGCCCGACAGGGGCTGGAAACACCATATATTTT | CASGPTGAGNTIYF | TRBJ1-3 | . | TRBD1 | TRBV5-1
TGTGCCACCAGTGATTTGGGTACGAATACGCAGTATTTT | CATSDLGTNTQYF | TRBJ2-3 | . | . | TRBV24-1
TGTGCCAGCAGCTTATCATTCACGGGGGAAAGCACAGATACGCGGTATTTT | CASSLSFTGESTDTRYF | TRBJ2-3 | . | . | TRBV7-3
TGCGGTGCTAGTAGAGGCAGAGAGACTGAAGCTTTCTTT | CGASRGRETEAFF | TRBJ1-1 | . | . | TRBV20-1
TGCAGCGTCGGCTATCTCTACAGGGGAAGGTATGGCTACACCTTC | CSVGYLYRGRYGYTF | TRBJ1-2 | . | TRBD1 | TRBV29-1
TGTGCCAGCAGCTCCTGGACAGGGGGCACCTATGGCTACACCTTC | CASSSWTGGTYGYTF | TRBJ1-2 | . | TRBD1 | TRBV7-2
TGTGCCAGCAGTGAGGCGGGGGGTAATTCACCCCTCCACTTT | CASSEAGGNSPLHF | TRBJ1-6 | medium-sized | . | TRBV25-1
TGTGCCAGTAGTATAACAACGCTGGCTGGCTACACCTTC | CASSITTLAGYTF | TRBJ1-2 | many | . | TRBV19
TGTGCCAGCAGTTACTCAGGGGGTAAAAATGGCTACACCTTC | CASSYSGGKNGYTF | TRBJ1-2 | once | . | TRBV6-2/TRBV6-3
TGTGCCAGTAGATGGGAGTTAGCTAACTATGGCTACACCTTC | CASRWELANYGYTF | TRBJ1-2 | . | . | TRBV19
TGTGCCAGCAGCTTATGGTGGGGGACAAATACCTACGAGCAGTACTTC | CASSLWWGTNTYEQYF | TRBJ2-7 | few | . | TRBV5-5
TGTGCCAGCAGCCCACAGGGTAACATTCAGTACTTC | CASSPQGNIQYF | TRBJ2-4 | . | . | TRBV9
TGTGCCAGCAGAACAGGGGTAGGGGCCAACGTCCTGACTTTC | CASRTGVGANVLTF | TRBJ2-6 | . | TRBD1 | TRBV3-1
TGTGCCAGCAGTGTTTATCGACTAGCGACCGTTAATGAGCAGTTCTTC | CASSVYRLATVNEQFF | TRBJ2-1 | . | TRBD2 | TRBV2
TGCGCCAGCAGCTTGGAAGGAAACTCTGGAAACACCATATATTTT | CASSLEGNSGNTIYF | TRBJ1-3 | many | . | TRBV5-1
TGCGCCAGCAGCGGGAACTCTGGAAACACCATATATTTT | CASSGNSGNTIYF | TRBJ1-3 | . | . | TRBV10-1